What follows are 28 T cell receptor beta chains derived from one specimen sequenced in a study of blood T cell repertoires in COVID-19. Clones were read by immunoSEQ multiplex PCR, and TCRdb kept only the in-frame ones, dropping some. The table has roughly 150,000 clones, approximately 83% seen once. Sequencing was performed on peripheral blood. All receptors come from a woman of 80 years or more with acute or convalescent COVID-19.

This clone has just one count. The genes are TRBV5-1 and TRBJ2-5; a weak D match, TRBD1 (6 bases). Germline-derived CDR1 and CDR2 are SGHRS and YFSETQ. This CDR3 is built from 13 residues. Trimming removed 4 bases at V and 5 bases at J, with 12 bases between. CDR3 region: CASSLARGETQYF. CDR3 in DNA: TGCGCCAGCAGCCTCGCGAGGGGGGAGACCCAGTACTTC.

V and J are TRBV6-2 or TRBV6-3 and TRBJ1-5; unclear D gene. The CDR3 sequence is 14 residues long. Trimming removed 6 bases at V and 1 base at J, with 10 bases between. The germline V gene encodes CDR1 MNHEY and CDR2 SVGEGT. The CDR3 coding sequence is TGTGCCAGCAGCCGAACATCGAGCAATCAGCCCCAGCATTTT. Protein product: CASSRTSSNQPQHF.

DNA of the CDR3: TGTGCCAGCAGTTTACGTAATTCACCCCTCCACTTT. Protein product: CASSLRNSPLHF. The chain uses TRBV27 and TRBJ1-6; D unresolved. V lost 2 bases and J lost 6, with 2 bases in between. Germline V gives CDR1 MNHEY, CDR2 SMNVEV (reference sequence). The CDR3 runs 12 residues.

The chain has TRBV5-5 and TRBJ2-1; D is possibly TRBD2 (5 bases). The ends were cut back, 0 bases at V and 7 bases at J, with 17 bases in the middle. The CDR3 spans 16 residues. Germline CDR1 reads SGHKS; CDR2 reads YYEKEE (reference sequence). In DNA, the CDR3 is TGTGCCAGCAGCTTGGCCTGGGCTAGCATGAATAATGAGCAGTTCTTC. This codes for CASSLAWASMNNEQFF. The variable domain in full, completed from reference TRBV5-5 and TRBJ2-1, reads DAGVTQSPTHLIKTRGQQVTLRCSPISGHKSVSWYQQVLGQGPQFIFQYYEKEERGRGNFPDRFSARQFPNYSSELNVNALLLGDSALYLCASSLAWASMNNEQFFGPGTRLTVL.

V and J are TRBV6-2 or TRBV6-3 and TRBJ2-7; D might be TRBD1 (6 bases). The V gene lost 4 bases and the J gene lost 1 base, with 14 bases spanning the gap. The CDR3 loop spans 15 amino acids. From germline, CDR1 is MNHEY and CDR2 SVGEGT. The CDR3 DNA follows: TGTGCCAGCAGTTTATCGGGGACACTATCCTACGAGCAGTACTTC. It codes for CASSLSGTLSYEQYF.

The chain recombines TRBV6-2 or TRBV6-3 with TRBJ1-5; 10 bases agree with TRBD1. This CDR3 has 19 residues. V dropped 5 bases and J dropped 0; count of bases not matched to a gene: 13. Germline V gene lookup returns CDR1 MNHEY and CDR2 SVGEGT. In DNA, the CDR3 is TGTGCCAGCAGTCCCCGGGACAGGGGATCCCTATATAGCAATCAGCCCCAGCATTTT. This translates into CASSPRDRGSLYSNQPQHF.

The chain joins TRBV7-8 to TRBJ2-3; D is uncertain. The CDR3 contains 14 residues. The V and J ends lost 1 base and 5 bases respectively, with 10 bases between them. From germline, CDR1 is SGHVS and CDR2 FQNEAQ. The CDR3 protein is CASSLGGTVDTQYF. CDR3 DNA: TGTGCCAGCAGCTTAGGAGGTACGGTAGATACGCAGTATTTT.

This clone came up once. The sample contains more than one DNA sequence encoding this CDR3. The rearrangement uses TRBV19 and TRBJ1-5; 7 nucleotides agree with TRBD1. V was pared by 3 bases and J by 1 base, with 3 bases of the junction left unmatched. The CDR3 consists of 15 residues. The germline CDR1 and CDR2 sequences are LNHDA and SQIVND (reference sequence). This CDR3 reads CASSISQGSNQPQHF. CDR3 nucleotides: TGTGCCAGTAGTATCTCACAGGGGAGCAATCAGCCCCAGCATTTT.

The J gene is TRBJ2-5, the V gene TRBV7-2, with TRBD1 as a possible D gene (6 bases). The V gene lost 1 base and the J gene lost 2 bases, with 11 bases spanning the gap. Germline V gives CDR1 SGHTA, CDR2 FQGNSA. This CDR3 is 15 amino acids long. CDR3 region: CASSLGTDRQETQYF. The CDR3 DNA reads TGTGCCAGCAGCTTAGGGACGGACAGACAAGAGACCCAGTACTTC. The full variable domain, with the rest looked up from reference TRBV7-2 and TRBJ2-5, is GAGVSQSPSNKVTEKGKDVELRCDPISGHTALYWYRQSLGQGLEFLIYFQGNSAPDKSGLPSDRFSAERTGGSVSTLTIQRTQQEDSAVYLCASSLGTDRQETQYFGPGTRLLVL.

The chain joins TRBV27 to TRBJ2-5, with D perhaps matching TRBD2 (6 bases). The CDR3 is 18 residues long. Germline V lookup: CDR1 MNHEY, CDR2 SMNVEV (reference sequence). V lost 3 bases and J 6 bases, leaving 26 bases between the germline ends. The CDR3 coding sequence is TGTGCCAGCAGTTTTCTGGGGCAGGGTCAACCCGGAGGGAAGACCCAGTACTTC. Residues: CASSFLGQGQPGGKTQYF.

This clone was seen only once. The rearrangement links TRBV5-1 to TRBJ1-1, with no clear D. The CDR3 totals 13 residues. The germline CDR1 and CDR2 sequences are SGHRS and YFSETQ. V lost 1 base and J lost 3, with 7 bases in between. CDR3 amino acids: CASSLPTDTEAFF. CDR3 nucleotides: TGCGCCAGCAGCTTGCCAACGGACACTGAAGCTTTCTTT.

The V call is TRBV2, the J call TRBJ2-3, with a possible D match to TRBD1 (6 bases). Germline V gene sequence: CDR1 SNHLY, CDR2 FYNNEI. V lost 6 bases and J lost 3, with 16 bases in between. CDR3 length: 15 residues. The CDR3 protein is CASSLGAPGTDTQYF. As DNA, the CDR3 is TGTGCCAGCAGCCTGGGGGCGCCCGGGACAGATACGCAGTATTTT.

J is TRBJ2-7 and V is TRBV5-1, with 9 bases fitting TRBD1. V lost 4 bases and J lost 5; bases outside the gene matches: 4. Germline V gene lookup returns CDR1 SGHRS and CDR2 YFSETQ. The CDR3 length is 13 residues. CDR3 residues: CASSTGGFNEQYF. In DNA, the CDR3 is TGCGCCAGCAGCACAGGGGGCTTCAACGAGCAGTACTTC.

V and J are TRBV13 and TRBJ1-6; D ambiguous. Trimming took 3 bases from V and 4 from J, leaving 13 bases between them. Germline V gene sequence: CDR1 PRHDT, CDR2 FYEKMQ (reference sequence). CDR3 length equals 16 residues. This chain's CDR3 is CASSFEVGRYNSPLHF. As DNA, the CDR3 is TGTGCCAGCAGCTTCGAAGTGGGCAGATATAATTCACCCCTCCACTTT.

The chain recombines TRBV28 with TRBJ1-3; D may be TRBD1 (6 bases). The germline V gene has CDR1 MDHEN and CDR2 SYDVKM. V was cut by 2 bases and J by 0 bases, with 14 bases left in between. This CDR3 comprises 17 residues. The CDR3 sequence is CASSLPQGLLSGNTIYF. The CDR3 DNA reads as TGTGCCAGCAGTTTACCACAGGGCCTCCTCTCTGGAAACACCATATATTTT.

The chain links TRBV5-1 to TRBJ1-4; 11 nucleotides match TRBD1. Unmatched junction bases numbered 3, after V lost 0 bases and J lost 8 bases. CDR1 and CDR2 from the germline V gene are SGHRS and YFSETQ. The CDR3 is made up of 15 amino acids. CDR3 sequence: CASSLGTGGVEKLFF. In DNA form, the CDR3 reads TGCGCCAGCAGCTTGGGGACAGGGGGCGTCGAAAAACTGTTTTTT.

The rearrangement joins TRBV5-4 to TRBJ2-1, with 9 bases fitting TRBD2. The CDR3 totals 16 residues. Germline V gene lookup returns CDR1 SGHNT and CDR2 YYREEE (reference sequence). Trimming cost V 4 bases and J 3 bases; bases outside gene matches: 8. The CDR3 DNA reads as TGTGCCAGCAGCCGTCCGGGCGGGGGGGACTACAATGAGCAGTTCTTC. Amino acids: CASSRPGGGDYNEQFF.

The V and J genes are TRBV10-1 and TRBJ2-3; D gene unclear. The CDR3 runs 11 residues. Trimming removed 10 bases from V and 5 bases from J, with 10 bases in between. Germline V CDR1 and CDR2: WNHNN, SYGVQD (reference sequence). The chain's CDR3 is CATLRQDTQYF. CDR3 sequence (DNA): TGCGCCACTTTGCGGCAAGATACGCAGTATTTT.

This clone was seen a handful of times. This same CDR3 is encoded by further DNA sequences in the sample. This chain links TRBV5-4 with TRBJ2-1, with 12 bases lining up with TRBD2. CDR1 and CDR2 from the germline V gene are SGHNT and YYREEE (reference sequence). CDR3 length: 15 residues. Trimming at V came to 2 bases and at J to 4 bases, leaving 1 base not matched to a gene. The CDR3 sequence: CASSFTSGRYNEQFF. For the CDR3, the DNA is TGTGCCAGCAGCTTTACTAGCGGGAGGTACAATGAGCAGTTCTTC.

The chain is built from TRBV29-1 and TRBJ1-1, with TRBD1 as a possible D gene (6 bases). The ends were cut back, 3 bases at V and 9 bases at J, with 14 bases in the middle. The CDR3 length is 12 residues. Germline V gives CDR1 SQVTM, CDR2 ANQGSEA. In DNA form, the CDR3 reads TGCAGCGTTGAGATAGGACAGAACAAAGCTTTCTTT. Translating it yields CSVEIGQNKAFF.

The rearrangement uses TRBV19 and TRBJ2-1; TRBD2 is a possible D gene (6 bases). CDR3 length: 14 residues. The germline V gene encodes CDR1 LNHDA and CDR2 SQIVND (reference sequence). V was trimmed by 1 base and J by 9 bases, leaving 13 bases between them. The CDR3 nucleotides read TGTGCCAGTAGTATAGGCGGAGGGGAAAGTGAGCAGTTCTTC. This gives the protein CASSIGGGESEQFF. Variable domain in full (rest from reference TRBV19 and TRBJ2-1): DGGITQSPKYLFRKEGQNVTLSCEQNLNHDAMYWYRQDPGQGLRLIYYSQIVNDFQKGDIAEGYSVSREKKESFPLTVTSAQKNPTAFYLCASSIGGGESEQFFGPGTRLTVL.

The chain is built from TRBV29-1 and TRBJ1-4; TRBD1 might be the D (5 bases). CDR1 is SQVTM, CDR2 ANQGSEA, per germline. V was clipped by 4 bases and J by 7 bases, with 13 bases between them. The CDR3 length is 13 residues. CDR3 in DNA: TGCAGCGTTGGGGGAGGGGTCGGTGAAAAACTGTTTTTT. Protein sequence: CSVGGGVGEKLFF.

Regarding this clone: Distinct nucleotide sequences in the sample also encode this CDR3. This chain connects TRBV11-2 to TRBJ2-7; perhaps TRBD1 as D (6 bases). The germline V and J ends were trimmed by 3 bases and 4 bases, with 7 bases remaining between them. Per the germline V gene, CDR1 is SGHAT and CDR2 is FQNNGV. This CDR3 spans 12 amino acids. CDR3 nucleotide sequence: TGTGCCAGCAGCTTGACAGGTTACGAGCAGTACTTC. This gives the protein CASSLTGYEQYF.

The V gene is TRBV5-4, the J gene TRBJ2-5; D may be TRBD1 (6 bases). V was cut by 1 base and J by 5 bases, with 15 bases left in between. The germline CDR1 and CDR2 sequences are SGHNT and YYREEE (reference sequence). This CDR3 is 15 amino acids long. CDR3 DNA: TGTGCCAGCAGCTTGCAGGGCAGGGGCTATGAGACCCAGTACTTC. It encodes CASSLQGRGYETQYF.

The genes are TRBV6-2 or TRBV6-3 and TRBJ2-3; the match to TRBD2 covers 12 bases. The CDR3 runs to 17 residues. V was clipped by 4 bases and J by 5 bases; unmatched bases: 10. Germline assignment: CDR1 MNHEY and CDR2 SVGEGT. CDR3 sequence reads: CASSSATSGSGEDTQYF. The CDR3 DNA follows: TGTGCCAGCAGTTCTGCGACTAGCGGGAGTGGGGAAGATACGCAGTATTTT.

The rearrangement links TRBV28 to TRBJ1-6; 7 bases line up with TRBD1. V trimming: 5 bases; J trimming: 3 bases; junction bases outside the gene matches: 13. The CDR3 has 18 amino acids. Germline values: CDR1 MDHEN, CDR2 SYDVKM. CDR3: CASSDSRTGTVYNSPLHF. In DNA form, the CDR3 reads TGTGCCAGCAGTGATTCCCGCACCGGGACAGTCTATAATTCACCCCTCCACTTT.

The CDR3 coding sequence is TGTGCCAGCAGAACAGGACAGTATAGCAATCAGCCCCAGCATTTT. It is translated as CASRTGQYSNQPQHF. This chain connects TRBV2 to TRBJ1-5; tentatively, D is TRBD1 (6 bases). The CDR3 length is 15 residues. Trimming cost V 6 bases and J 0 bases, with 12 bases left between them. Germline V CDR1 and CDR2: SNHLY, FYNNEI.

V gene TRBV5-6 combines with J gene TRBJ2-4, with 10 bases matching TRBD2. The germline CDR1 and CDR2 sequences are SGHDT and YYEEEE. J was trimmed by 3 bases and V by 0 bases; bases with no gene match: 12. The CDR3 contains 19 residues. For the CDR3, the DNA is TGTGCCAGCAGCTTGGGAGCTAGCGGGAGCTCGGTCGTCAAAAACATTCAGTACTTC. Translation gives CASSLGASGSSVVKNIQYF.